The present entry profiles one T cell receptor (beta chain) with its context. Its specificity is not known. Libraries were prepared by immunoSEQ multiplex PCR; TCRdb keeps only in-frame clonotypes and omits some of them. The table lists 200,000 or so clones, 80% to 90% of them singletons. Germline assignment: CDR1 SGDLS and CDR2 YYNGEE. This CDR3 is built from 16 residues. Trimming shortened V by 1 base and J by 5 bases, and 16 bases separated the two germline ends. The record originates from a study of cytomegalovirus exposure and HLA in healthy donors. Study-wide context: The same platform used for the roughly 600 first-cohort repertoires was also used for the roughly 130 validation repertoires, as a later analysis reported. Whole-study results and caveats: One later analysis, an examination of the 120 or so validation repertoires, found that first-cohort TCR clusters tended to co-occur in them. Cytomegalovirus association was listed for about 150 TCR beta chains. As was reported, the classifier diagnosed cytomegalovirus status with high specificity and sensitivity.

Specimen: PBMCs. The chain carries TRBV9 and TRBJ2-1; the D is unclear. The receptor was isolated from a woman aged 25 to 39 in good health and CMV-seropositive. As DNA, the CDR3 is TGTGCCAGCAGCGTAAATACCGGGTCGCGGAACAATGAGCAGTTCTTC. It encodes CASSVNTGSRNNEQFF.